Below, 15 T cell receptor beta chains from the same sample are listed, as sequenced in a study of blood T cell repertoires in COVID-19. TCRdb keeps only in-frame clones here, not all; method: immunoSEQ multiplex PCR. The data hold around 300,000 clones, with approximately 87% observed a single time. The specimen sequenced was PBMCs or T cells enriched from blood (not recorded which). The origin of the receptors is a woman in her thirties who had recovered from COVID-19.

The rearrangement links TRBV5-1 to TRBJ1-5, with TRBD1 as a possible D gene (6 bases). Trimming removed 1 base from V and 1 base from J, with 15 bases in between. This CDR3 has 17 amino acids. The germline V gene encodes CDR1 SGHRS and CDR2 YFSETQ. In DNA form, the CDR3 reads TGCGCCAGCAGCTTGACCCCCAGGGGCCTGAGCAATCAGCCCCAGCATTTT. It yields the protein CASSLTPRGLSNQPQHF.

The CDR3 protein is CASSTLTTAAGANVLTF. CDR3 bases: TGCGCCAGCAGCACCCTCACAACGGCGGCTGGGGCCAACGTCCTGACTTTC. The V gene is TRBV5-1, the J gene TRBJ2-6, with D unclear. The CDR3 spans 17 residues. Trimming took 4 bases from V and 2 from J, leaving 16 bases between them. Germline-derived CDR1 and CDR2 are SGHRS and YFSETQ.

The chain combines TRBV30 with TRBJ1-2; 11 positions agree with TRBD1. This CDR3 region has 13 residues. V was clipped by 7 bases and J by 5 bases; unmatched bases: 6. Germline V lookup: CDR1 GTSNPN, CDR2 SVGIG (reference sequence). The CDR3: CASRTGGLYGYTF. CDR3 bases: TGTGCCTCCCGGACAGGGGGCTTGTATGGCTACACCTTC. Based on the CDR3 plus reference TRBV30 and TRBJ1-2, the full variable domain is SQTIHQWPATLVQPVGSPLSLECTVEGTSNPNLYWYRQAAGRGLQLLFYSVGIGQISSEVPQNLSASRPQDRQFILSSKKLLLSDSGFYLCASRTGGLYGYTFGSGTRLTVV.

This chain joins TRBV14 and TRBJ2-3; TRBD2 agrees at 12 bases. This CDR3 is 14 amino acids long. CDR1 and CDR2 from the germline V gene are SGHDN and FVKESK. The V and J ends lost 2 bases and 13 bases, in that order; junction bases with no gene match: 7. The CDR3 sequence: CASSQSTSGGQEYF. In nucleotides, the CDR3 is TGTGCCAGCAGCCAAAGCACTAGCGGGGGGCAGGAGTATTTT.

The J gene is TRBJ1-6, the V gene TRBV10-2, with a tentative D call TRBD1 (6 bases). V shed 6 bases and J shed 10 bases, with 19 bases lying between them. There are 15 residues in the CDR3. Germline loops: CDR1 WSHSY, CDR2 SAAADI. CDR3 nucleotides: TGCGCCAGCAGACCCTCTCAGGGGCCGGGGTCACCCCTCCACTTT. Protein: CASRPSQGPGSPLHF.

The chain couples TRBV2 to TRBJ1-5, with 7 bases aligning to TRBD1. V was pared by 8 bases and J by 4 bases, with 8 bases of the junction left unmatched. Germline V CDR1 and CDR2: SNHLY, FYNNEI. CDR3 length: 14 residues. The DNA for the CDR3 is TGTGCCAGCGGCCGGGACAGTGTAAATCAGCCCCAGCATTTT. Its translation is CASGRDSVNQPQHF.

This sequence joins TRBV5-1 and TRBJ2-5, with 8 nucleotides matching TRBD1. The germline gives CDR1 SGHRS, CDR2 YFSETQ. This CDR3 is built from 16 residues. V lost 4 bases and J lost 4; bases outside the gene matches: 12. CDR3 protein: CASSRRTGTQGETQYF. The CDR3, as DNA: TGCGCCAGCAGCCGACGGACAGGGACGCAGGGAGAGACCCAGTACTTC.

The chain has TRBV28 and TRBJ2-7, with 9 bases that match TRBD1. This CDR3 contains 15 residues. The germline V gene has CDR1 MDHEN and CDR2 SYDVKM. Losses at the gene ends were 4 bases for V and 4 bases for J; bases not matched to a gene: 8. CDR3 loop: CASSSGDRAIYEQYF. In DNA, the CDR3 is TGTGCCAGCAGTTCCGGGGACAGGGCCATATACGAGCAGTACTTC.

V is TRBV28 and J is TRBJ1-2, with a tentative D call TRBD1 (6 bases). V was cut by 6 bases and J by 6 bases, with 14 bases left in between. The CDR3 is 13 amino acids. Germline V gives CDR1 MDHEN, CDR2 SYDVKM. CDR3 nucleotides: TGTGCCAGCAGGGGGCAGGGGTACGATGGCTACACCTTC. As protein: CASRGQGYDGYTF.

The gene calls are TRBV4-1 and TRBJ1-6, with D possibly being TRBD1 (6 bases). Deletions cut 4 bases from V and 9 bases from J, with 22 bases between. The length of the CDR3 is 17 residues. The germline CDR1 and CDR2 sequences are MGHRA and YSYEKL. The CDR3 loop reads CASSPPYGTTQSSPLHF. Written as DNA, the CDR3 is TGCGCCAGCAGCCCTCCCTACGGGACAACCCAGAGTTCACCCCTCCACTTT.

In DNA form, the CDR3 reads TGTGCCAGCAGTTGGGCCGGGGACAATGAGCAGTTCTTC. Amino acids: CASSWAGDNEQFF. The rearrangement links TRBV6-2 or TRBV6-3 to TRBJ2-1; a weak D match, TRBD2 (5 bases). Germline loops: CDR1 MNHEY, CDR2 SVGEGT. The V end lost 4 bases, the J end lost 5 bases, and 9 bases lay between the germline ends. The CDR3 is made up of 13 amino acids.

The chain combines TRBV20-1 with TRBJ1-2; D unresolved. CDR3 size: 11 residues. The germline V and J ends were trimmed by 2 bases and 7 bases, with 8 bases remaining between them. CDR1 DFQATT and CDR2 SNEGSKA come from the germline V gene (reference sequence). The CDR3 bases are TGCAGTGCTAGATCGAGGGCTGGCTACACCTTC. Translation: CSARSRAGYTF.

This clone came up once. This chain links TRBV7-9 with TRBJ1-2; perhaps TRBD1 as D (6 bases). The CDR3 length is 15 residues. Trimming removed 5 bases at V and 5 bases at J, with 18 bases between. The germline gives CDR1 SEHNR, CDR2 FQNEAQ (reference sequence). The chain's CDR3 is CASSPGGLRGYGYTF. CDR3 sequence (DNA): TGTGCCAGCAGCCCCGGTGGACTCAGGGGTTATGGCTACACCTTC.

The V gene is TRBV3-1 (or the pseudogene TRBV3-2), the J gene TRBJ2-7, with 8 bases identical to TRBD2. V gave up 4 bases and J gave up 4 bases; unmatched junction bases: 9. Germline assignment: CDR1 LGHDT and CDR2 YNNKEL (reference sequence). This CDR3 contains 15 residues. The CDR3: CASSPSVAGTYEQYF. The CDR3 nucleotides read TGTGCCAGCAGCCCCTCTGTAGCGGGGACATACGAGCAGTACTTC.

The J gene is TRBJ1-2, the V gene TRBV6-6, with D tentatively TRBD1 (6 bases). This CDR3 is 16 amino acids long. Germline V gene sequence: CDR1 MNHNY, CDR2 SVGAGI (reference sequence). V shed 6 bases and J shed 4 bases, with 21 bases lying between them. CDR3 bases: TGTGCCAGCAGAAACTCTGGGGGGGGCTCCCCCTATGGCTACACCTTC. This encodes CASRNSGGGSPYGYTF.